A single sample gave rise to the 13 T cell receptor beta chains below, sequenced in a study of post-analysis software for immune sequencing data. These receptors' targets are unknown. Prepared libraries of TCR beta cDNA carried unique molecular identifiers. TCRdb reprocessed the PCR reads with MiXCR, giving one entry per CDR3 protein. The repertoire holds around 710,000 distinct CDR3 sequences, with under 60% as singletons. Study-level points and caveats: Five TRBV segments, including TRBV5-6, TRBV5-1 and TRBV20-1, were more frequent in patients than controls.

The specimen was blood. The receptors come from a girl aged 10-17 years with multiple sclerosis.

This clonotype was counted only a few times. The V gene is TRBV7-9, the J gene TRBJ2-1; D uncertain. This CDR3 is 17 amino acids long. V was pared by 0 bases and J by 0 bases, with 12 bases between. Germline loops: CDR1 SEHNR, CDR2 FQNEAQ (reference sequence). The CDR3 protein is CASSLAAPWSSYNEQFF. Here the CDR3 DNA reads TGTGCCAGCAGCTTAGCCGCCCCGTGGAGCTCCTACAATGAGCAGTTCTTC. The full variable domain, its missing parts supplied by reference TRBV7-9 and TRBJ2-1, is DTGVSQNPRHKITKRGQNVTFRCDPISEHNRLYWYRQTLGQGPEFLTYFQNEAQLEKSRLLSDRFSAERPKGSFSTLEIQRTEQGDSAMYLCASSLAAPWSSYNEQFFGPGTRLTVL.

This clonotype has just one count. This rearrangement joins TRBV27 to TRBJ2-7, with TRBD2 matching 7 bases. The CDR3 extends over 15 amino acids. The ends lost 0 bases at V and 0 bases at J; junction bases unmatched: 2. Germline lookup yields CDR1 MNHEY and CDR2 SMNVEV (reference sequence). Here the CDR3 reads CASSLSAGNSYEQYF. CDR3 in DNA: TGTGCCAGCAGTTTATCAGCGGGAAACTCCTACGAGCAGTACTTC.

The chain uses TRBV3-1 and TRBJ2-3, with 10 bases aligning to TRBD2. This CDR3 has 17 amino acids. CDR1 is LGHDT, CDR2 YNNKEL, per germline (reference sequence). With 0 bases clipped from V and 3 bases from J, the junction kept 6 bases outside the gene matches. This chain's CDR3 is CASSQDPLAGATDTQYF. Written as DNA, the CDR3 is TGTGCCAGCAGCCAAGATCCCCTAGCGGGAGCTACAGATACGCAGTATTTT.

This clonotype was counted a few times. V usage is TRBV29-1 and J usage is TRBJ2-4; D might be TRBD1 or TRBD2, each matching 5 bases. With 7 bases removed from V and 8 bases from J, the gap between germline ends came to 21 bases. Germline-derived CDR1 and CDR2 are SQVTM and ANQGSEA. The CDR3 spans 14 residues. CDR3 loop: CSATAGTKVDIQYF. The CDR3 region has the DNA TGCAGCGCCACAGCCGGGACGAAGGTGGACATTCAGTACTTC.

This clonotype was seen only a few times. This chain connects TRBV10-3 to TRBJ1-5, with a possible D match to TRBD1 (6 bases). Between the trimmed V and J ends, which lost 1 base and 8 bases, there was a span of 18 bases. The CDR3 consists of 16 residues. The germline V gene has CDR1 ENHRY and CDR2 SYGVKD. DNA for the CDR3: TGTGCCATCAGTGAGTTGAGGGGGTCCGGTTCAGAGCCCCAGCATTTT. It encodes CAISELRGSGSEPQHF.

The chain carries TRBV7-2 and TRBJ1-2; possibly TRBD1 for D (5 bases). Trimming stripped 3 bases from V and 2 bases from J, with 16 bases between. CDR1 is SGHTA and CDR2 is FQGNSA in the germline V gene. The CDR3 has 16 residues. In DNA form, the CDR3 reads TGTGCCAGCAGCTTTGGTGGGACGGAACAAAACTATGGCTACACCTTC. Its protein product is CASSFGGTEQNYGYTF.

Turning to this clonotype: Compared with germline, one end of the junction differs, possibly owing to a read error. V and J are TRBV6-1 and TRBJ2-7, with D unresolved. This CDR3 has 12 amino acids. Germline V gene sequence: CDR1 MNHNS, CDR2 SASEGT. The CDR3 nucleotides read TGTGCCGGCAGTGAAGCCATGGGATTCCAGTACTTC. This gives the protein CAGSEAMGFQYF.

The chain carries TRBV30 and TRBJ2-1, with D uncertain. V lost 1 base to trimming and J lost 6 bases, with 4 bases between them. The germline CDR1 and CDR2 sequences are GTSNPN and SVGIG (reference sequence). This CDR3 has 11 amino acids. Here the CDR3 reads CAWSASNEQFF. The CDR3, as DNA: TGTGCCTGGAGTGCGAGCAATGAGCAGTTCTTC.

The J gene is TRBJ2-5, the V gene TRBV20-1, with 16 nucleotides matching TRBD2. Germline V lookup: CDR1 DFQATT, CDR2 SNEGSKA (reference sequence). The CDR3 consists of 17 residues. The ends lost 0 bases at V and 11 bases at J; junction bases unmatched: 12. The CDR3 region has the DNA TGCAGTGCTAGAGATCTGGCGGGACTAGCGGGAGGGAATGAGCAGTACTTC. Amino acid sequence: CSARDLAGLAGGNEQYF.

This clonotype was seen a few times. The gene calls are TRBV4-1 and TRBJ2-3; TRBD1 aligns across 8 bases. CDR3 length: 16 residues. Germline V gene data show CDR1 as MGHRA and CDR2 as YSYEKL. The junction had 7 bases not matched to a gene; V was cut back by 1 base and J by 4 bases. In nucleotides, the CDR3 is TGCGCCAGCAGCCAAGCCGACAGGGGTCAGGCAGATACGCAGTATTTT. Translation gives CASSQADRGQADTQYF.

This clonotype was observed a handful of times. The gene calls are TRBV29-1 and TRBJ2-7; the match to TRBD2 covers 9 bases. The CDR3 is 12 residues long. V trimming: 6 bases; J trimming: 6 bases; junction bases outside the gene matches: 6. In germline, CDR1 is SQVTM, CDR2 ANQGSEA. The CDR3 loop reads CSVIAGVSEQYF. In DNA, the CDR3 is TGCAGCGTAATAGCGGGAGTCAGCGAGCAGTACTTC.

The chain is built from TRBV20-1 and TRBJ2-1, with 12 nucleotides matching TRBD2. The V segment lost 1 base and the J segment 8 bases; nucleotides outside the gene matches: 12. The CDR3 covers 17 residues. Germline CDR1 is DFQATT and CDR2 is SNEGSKA (reference sequence). CDR3 sequence: CSARVVIRLAGVDEQFF. CDR3 sequence (DNA): TGCAGTGCTAGAGTTGTTATAAGACTAGCGGGGGTGGATGAGCAGTTCTTC.

This clonotype was detected a few times. The V call is TRBV12-3 or TRBV12-4, the J call TRBJ2-5; 8 nucleotides match TRBD2. The J call may be incorrect, as the DNA end agrees better with TRBJ2-7. This CDR3 contains 13 residues. CDR3 residues: CASSFQREREQYF. Here the CDR3 DNA reads TGTGCCAGCAGTTTCCAGCGGGAGCGCGAGCAGTACTTC.